This note documents a single T cell receptor beta chain sequence. Its antigen is currently unknown. Preparation of the TCRbeta library used unique molecular identifiers. TCRdb independently ran MiXCR on the PCR reads; one entry per CDR3 protein. The repertoire holds about 600,000 distinct CDR3 sequences, with more than 20% as singletons. This entry belongs to a study of T-cell reconstitution after alpha-beta-depleted transplantation in children. General study findings and limits: Reports say that about two months after transplant, the alpha-beta T cells came out of several hundred graft clones that had expanded. Most T-cell counts and diversity one year after the transplant came from T cells that were newly produced. Recipient T cells and thymic progenitors that survived were the source of the high TCRbeta diversity seen at day 60 in some patients.

V trimming: 3 bases; J trimming: 4 bases; junction bases outside the gene matches: 11. There are 16 residues in the CDR3. In germline, CDR1 is MNHEY, CDR2 SVGAGI. The sequenced sample was PBMCs, mostly from graft donor cells, obtained 360 days after TCRalphabeta/CD19-depleted stem cell transplant. The clonotype was recovered from a boy in the first two years of life who had a stem cell transplant for acute myeloid leukemia, so the T cells may come from the graft donor. The V and J genes are TRBV6-5 and TRBJ2-5; 7 bases line up with TRBD1. CDR3 sequence (DNA): TGTGCCAGCAGTTATGGAGCACTAGGGGGCAGAGAGACCCAGTACTTC. Amino acid sequence: CASSYGALGGRETQYF.